Below, one T cell receptor beta chain is given with its context. Its antigen is not yet known. No much larger clonotype is one base removed from it; base qualities were not supplied. Mismatch repair deficiency in every enrolled patient was established by polymerase chain reaction or immunohistochemistry. TCR sequencing was performed for three patients who responded to pembrolizumab therapy. The phase II trial prospectively evaluated PD-1 blockade with pembrolizumab in advanced mismatch repair-deficient cancers, independent of tissue of origin. Serial peripheral blood T cell samples were collected before and at multiple times after starting PD-1 blockade. Blood sampling times were reported as weeks after the first pembrolizumab dose. Libraries were constructed by the immunoSEQ multiplex PCR assay. TCRdb limited this immuneACCESS table to in-frame rearrangements with V and J called. A share of clones is missing; checked studies link under half to unresolved V genes, and the rest is unexplained. This sample lists roughly 120,000 clones; around nine tenths were detected once. Jointly, the top ten make up about 10% of the sample.

The data stem from a study of PD-1 blockade in mismatch repair-deficient tumors (dated by TCRdb to about 2017). Broadly, across the study: The trial enrolled 86 consecutive patients with about a dozen mismatch repair-deficient cancer types between 2013 and 2016, all previously treated and progressing. Deep sequencing of TCR CDR3 regions was used to track tumor-associated T cell clones in peripheral blood of patients responding to PD-1 blockade. General study outcomes and caveats: After pembrolizumab, tumor-resident clones, which were often undetectable in blood before treatment, expanded rapidly and then contracted, generally ahead of radiologic responses.

From the cysteine through the phenylalanine, the CDR3 covers 14 amino acids. This entry keeps only the CDR3 DNA: 42 bases, framed from base 1. CDR1 LGHNA and CDR2 YNFKEQ were looked up in the germline V gene. V gives up 6 bases and J gives up 2 bases, and the segment between their germline ends measures 13 bases. Sequencing was performed on peripheral blood, taken approximately 71 weeks after starting pembrolizumab. This TCR was sampled from an adult with mismatch repair-deficient cancer. The rearranged segments are TRBV4-2 and TRBJ2-5; TRBD2 is possibly the D segment (6 matching bases). The DNA sequence reads TGTGCCAGCAGTCAAATAGCGGAGCAAGAGACCCAGTACTTC. It is translated as CASSQIAEQETQYF.